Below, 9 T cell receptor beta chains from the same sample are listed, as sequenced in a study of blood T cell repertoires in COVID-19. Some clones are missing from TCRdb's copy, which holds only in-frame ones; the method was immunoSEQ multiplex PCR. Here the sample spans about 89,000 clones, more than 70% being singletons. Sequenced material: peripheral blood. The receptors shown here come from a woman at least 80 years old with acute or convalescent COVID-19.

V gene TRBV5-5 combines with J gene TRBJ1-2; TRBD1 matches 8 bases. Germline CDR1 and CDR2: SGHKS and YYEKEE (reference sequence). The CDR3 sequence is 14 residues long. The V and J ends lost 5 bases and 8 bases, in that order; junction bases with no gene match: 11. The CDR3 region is CASSPDRVTRGYTF. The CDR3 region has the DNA TGTGCCAGCAGTCCGGACAGGGTCACTCGGGGCTACACCTTC. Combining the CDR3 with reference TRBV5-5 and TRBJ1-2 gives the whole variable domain DAGVTQSPTHLIKTRGQQVTLRCSPISGHKSVSWYQQVLGQGPQFIFQYYEKEERGRGNFPDRFSARQFPNYSSELNVNALLLGDSALYLCASSPDRVTRGYTFGSGTRLTVV.

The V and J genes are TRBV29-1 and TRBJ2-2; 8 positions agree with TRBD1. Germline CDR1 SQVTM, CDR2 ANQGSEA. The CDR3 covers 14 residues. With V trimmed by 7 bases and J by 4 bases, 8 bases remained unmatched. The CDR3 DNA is TGCAGCGCGGCGCCGACAGGGGTCACCGGGGAGCTGTTTTTT. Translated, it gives CSAAPTGVTGELFF.

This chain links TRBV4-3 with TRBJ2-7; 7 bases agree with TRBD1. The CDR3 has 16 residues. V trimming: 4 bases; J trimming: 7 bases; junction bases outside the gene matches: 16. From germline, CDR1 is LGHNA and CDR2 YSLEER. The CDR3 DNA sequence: TGCGCCAGCAGCCGAGTTGCCGGGACAGCCGTGGGAGAGCAGTACTTC. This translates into CASSRVAGTAVGEQYF.

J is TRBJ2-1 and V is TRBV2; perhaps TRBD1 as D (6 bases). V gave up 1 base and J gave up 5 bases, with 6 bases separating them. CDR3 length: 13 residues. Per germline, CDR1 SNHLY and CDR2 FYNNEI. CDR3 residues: CASSEGQDNEQFF. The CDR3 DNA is TGTGCCAGCAGTGAAGGACAGGACAATGAGCAGTTCTTC.

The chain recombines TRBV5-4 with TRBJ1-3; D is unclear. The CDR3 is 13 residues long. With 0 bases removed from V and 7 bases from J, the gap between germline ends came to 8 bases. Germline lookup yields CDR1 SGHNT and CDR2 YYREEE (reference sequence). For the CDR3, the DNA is TGTGCCAGCAGCTTGGAGAGGAGGAACACCATATATTTT. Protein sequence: CASSLERRNTIYF.

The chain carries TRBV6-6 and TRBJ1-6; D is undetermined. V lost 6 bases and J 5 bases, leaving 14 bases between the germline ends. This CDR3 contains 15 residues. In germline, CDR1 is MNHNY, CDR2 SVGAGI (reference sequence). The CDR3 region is CASRPLGMNNSPLHF. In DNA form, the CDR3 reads TGTGCCAGCAGACCTCTCGGGATGAATAATTCACCCCTCCACTTT.

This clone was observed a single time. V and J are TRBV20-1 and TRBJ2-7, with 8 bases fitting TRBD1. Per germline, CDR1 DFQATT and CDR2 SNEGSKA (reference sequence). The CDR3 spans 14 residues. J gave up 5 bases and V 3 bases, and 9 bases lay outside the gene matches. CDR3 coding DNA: TGCAGTGCTAGTAGACGGCAGGGGGCGGACGAGCAGTACTTC. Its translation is CSASRRQGADEQYF.

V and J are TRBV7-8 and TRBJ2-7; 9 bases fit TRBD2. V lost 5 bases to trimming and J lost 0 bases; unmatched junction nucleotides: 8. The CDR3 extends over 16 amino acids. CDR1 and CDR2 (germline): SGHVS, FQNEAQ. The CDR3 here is CASSASLAGSSYEQYF. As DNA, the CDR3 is TGTGCCAGCAGCGCGAGTCTAGCGGGGAGCTCCTACGAGCAGTACTTC.

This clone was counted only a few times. CDR3 in DNA: TGTGCCAGCAGCCAAGAAGGGGACGAGCAGTACTTC. It translates to CASSQEGDEQYF. The rearrangement links TRBV3-1 (or the pseudogene TRBV3-2) to TRBJ2-7; D perhaps matches TRBD1 (5 bases). Germline V gene data show CDR1 as LGHDT and CDR2 as YNNKEL (reference sequence). CDR3 length equals 12 residues. V was shortened by 0 bases and J by 5 bases, with 5 bases between the two germline ends.